This TCR beta chain stems from a study of T cells in Graves' hyperthyroidism and ophthalmopathy. Study context: Peripheral blood specimens were obtained at initial diagnosis, prior to any treatment. The study, taken as a whole, reports: The model's output predicted ophthalmopathy at a median of around 7 months prior to onset. A 13 V-J model separated ophthalmopathy from stable hyperthyroidism.

The PBMCs were taken from 10 ml of fresh peripheral blood. RNA transcripts served as the template for amplifying TCR beta CDR3 regions. The primer set for the first-round RT-PCR of the TCR CDR3 was HTBI. TCRdb processed the multiplex PCR reads anew with MiXCR; each CDR3 protein has one entry. The sample consists of about 380,000 distinct CDR3 sequences, roughly 14% of them appearing once. V was clipped by 7 bases and J by 1 base; unmatched bases: 13. The CDR3 runs to 18 residues. In this sample, this clonotype turned up a few times. Its specificity is not known. This chain joins TRBV12-3 or TRBV12-4 and TRBJ1-6; 7 nucleotides agree with TRBD1. Sequenced: blood. The TCR sequence derives from a man aged 30 to 45 with Graves' hyperthyroidism that later progressed to Graves' ophthalmopathy. The CDR3 region has the DNA TGTGCCAGCAAAAAGGGGGCCCCCAGAGGATCCTATAATTCACCCCTCCACTTT. Amino acid sequence: CASKKGAPRGSYNSPLHF.